The TCR beta chain under discussion was sequenced for a study of identical twins. Via MiXCR, TCRdb re-called the 5' RACE reads, giving one row per CDR3 protein. The sample lists more than 1.5 million distinct CDR3 sequences, less than 40% seen once, with 0.25% to 0.3% in the top ten. Deletions cut 6 bases from V and 11 bases from J, with 32 bases between. CDR1 SGHKS and CDR2 YYEKEE come from the germline V gene (reference sequence). The CDR3 contains 17 residues. The sample consisted of cord blood. This clonotype was sampled from a newborn girl in good health. The chain couples TRBV5-5 to TRBJ2-5, with D unresolved. The CDR3 bases are TGTGCCAGCACCCACAGACGTAATTTTCCTTCGGGCAATGAGCAGTACTTC. It specifies CASTHRRNFPSGNEQYF.